Listed here are 22 T cell receptor beta chains from one sample, sequenced in a study of CD8+ T cells in alopecia areata. Sequencing used cDNA as its template, made by extracting RNA and reverse transcribing it. Produced via immunoSEQ multiplex PCR; TCRdb's table is partial and in-frame only. This sample has some 150,000 clones; about two thirds occur once, and the top ten carry 36%. Input material: CD8+ T cells sorted from blood. Receptor source: a human donor in good health.

Only a few counts were recorded for this clone. The chain has TRBV25-1 and TRBJ1-1; D gene uncertain. The CDR3 totals 13 residues. Trimming stripped 6 bases from V and 8 bases from J, with 16 bases between. The germline CDR1 and CDR2 sequences are MGHDK and SYGVNS. This chain's CDR3 is CASSQSPKAEAFF. Here the CDR3 DNA reads TGTGCCAGCAGCCAAAGCCCTAAAGCGGAAGCTTTCTTT.

This chain uses TRBV9 with TRBJ2-7, with 7 bases aligning to TRBD2. Germline V gene lookup returns CDR1 SGDLS and CDR2 YYNGEE. The CDR3 totals 13 residues. With 6 bases clipped from V and 5 bases from J, the junction kept 8 bases outside the gene matches. CDR3: CASNFRGEHEQYF. CDR3 sequence (DNA): TGTGCCAGCAATTTTCGGGGGGAACACGAGCAGTACTTC.

V and J are TRBV29-1 and TRBJ2-7; the D gene is possibly TRBD1 (6 bases). In germline, CDR1 is SQVTM, CDR2 ANQGSEA. The CDR3 is 12 amino acids. CDR3 coding DNA: TGCAGTTCAGGGGAAAGCTCCTACGAGCAGTACTTC. It translates to CSSGESSYEQYF.

The rearrangement links TRBV6-6 to TRBJ2-2; TRBD2 is a possible D gene (6 bases). Between the trimmed V and J ends, which lost 6 bases and 1 base, there was a span of 15 bases. CDR3 size: 16 residues. Per the germline V gene, CDR1 is MNHNY and CDR2 is SVGAGI (reference sequence). CDR3 bases: TGTGCCAGCAGCCCATCCGGGAGAGGGAACACCGGGGAGCTGTTTTTT. As protein: CASSPSGRGNTGELFF.

The chain uses TRBV6-5 and TRBJ2-7; TRBD2 matches at 10 bases. This CDR3 contains 16 residues. J gave up 2 bases and V 2 bases, and 6 bases lay outside the gene matches. Germline CDR1 and CDR2: MNHEY and SVGAGI. The CDR3 region has the DNA TGTGCCAGCAGTTACAGTCCCGGACTAGCGGCCTACGAGCAGTACTTC. Protein: CASSYSPGLAAYEQYF.

This clone was picked up a small number of times. The chain couples TRBV30 to TRBJ2-1; 7 bases map to TRBD1. This CDR3 is 12 amino acids long. Trimming took 2 bases from V and 7 from J; bases not matched to a gene: 2. The germline V gene has CDR1 GTSNPN and CDR2 SVGIG (reference sequence). CDR3 protein: CAWSPGGNEQFF. The CDR3 coding sequence is TGTGCCTGGAGTCCAGGGGGTAATGAGCAGTTCTTC.

V gene TRBV5-6 combines with J gene TRBJ2-7; TRBD2 aligns across 13 bases. The germline CDR1 and CDR2 sequences are SGHDT and YYEEEE. The V and J ends lost 5 bases and 6 bases, in that order; junction bases with no gene match: 2. The CDR3 is 13 residues long. CDR3 bases: TGTGCCAGCAGTCGGACTAGCGGGGGCGAGCAGTACTTC. It is translated as CASSRTSGGEQYF.

The genes are TRBV27 and TRBJ2-5, with D unresolved. Germline CDR1 reads MNHEY; CDR2 reads SMNVEV (reference sequence). The CDR3 sequence is 14 residues long. V lost 5 bases and J 4 bases, leaving 14 bases between the germline ends. CDR3 in DNA: TGTGCCAGCAGTAAAGGTGTTATCGGAGAGACCCAGTACTTC. This sequence encodes CASSKGVIGETQYF.

V and J are TRBV27 and TRBJ1-1; D gene ambiguous. Per germline, CDR1 MNHEY and CDR2 SMNVEV (reference sequence). The CDR3 runs 13 residues. Trimming removed 4 bases at V and 1 base at J, with 7 bases between. The DNA of the CDR3 is TGTGCCAGCAGTTACACGGAGAACACTGAAGCTTTCTTT. This gives the protein CASSYTENTEAFF.

The chain couples TRBV11-2 to TRBJ1-1; possibly TRBD1 for D (6 bases). This CDR3 comprises 13 residues. The V gene's germline CDR1 is SGHAT and CDR2 FQNNGV. The V end was cut by 2 bases, the J end by 6 bases, with 10 bases between. The CDR3 region is CASSLSRQAEAFF. The CDR3 region has the DNA TGTGCCAGCAGCTTATCTCGACAGGCTGAAGCTTTCTTT. The variable domain in full, completed from reference TRBV11-2 and TRBJ1-1, reads EAGVAQSPRYKIIEKRQSVAFWCNPISGHATLYWYQQILGQGPKLLIQFQNNGVVDDSQLPKDRFSAERLKGVDSTLKIQPAKLEDSAVYLCASSLSRQAEAFFGQGTRLTVV.

In this sample, this clone turned up a few times. This same CDR3 is encoded by further DNA sequences in the sample. The gene calls are TRBV5-1 and TRBJ2-1; tentatively, D is TRBD2 (5 bases). In germline, CDR1 is SGHRS, CDR2 YFSETQ. V was cut by 0 bases and J by 0 bases, with 7 bases left in between. The CDR3 extends over 15 amino acids. The CDR3 nucleotides read TGCGCCAGCAGCTTGGGAGGGAGCTCCTACAATGAGCAGTTCTTC. This codes for CASSLGGSSYNEQFF.

The rearrangement links TRBV7-9 to TRBJ2-1; TRBD2 aligns across 12 bases. CDR3 length: 17 residues. The trim removed 2 bases at V and 5 bases at J, leaving 7 bases unmatched. Germline V gene data show CDR1 as SEHNR and CDR2 as FQNEAQ (reference sequence). The CDR3, as DNA: TGTGCCAGCAGCTTAACGGTGAGACTAGCGGGAGACAATGAGCAGTTCTTC. Translation gives CASSLTVRLAGDNEQFF.

The V and J genes are TRBV28 and TRBJ2-7; D is possibly TRBD1 (6 bases). This CDR3 region has 14 residues. V lost 3 bases and J lost 2, with 11 bases in between. CDR1 is MDHEN and CDR2 is SYDVKM in the germline V gene. CDR3 coding DNA: TGTGCCAGCAGTTTTGCAGGGGTCGCCTACGAGCAGTACTTC. Translated: CASSFAGVAYEQYF.

The chain's CDR3 is CSVDGLAEPYEQYF. CDR3 DNA: TGCAGCGTTGACGGTCTAGCGGAACCCTACGAGCAGTACTTC. The rearrangement uses TRBV29-1 and TRBJ2-5, with 7 bases lining up with TRBD2. TRBJ2-7 explains the end of the DNA better; the J call may be wrong. The CDR3 covers 14 residues. The V gene's germline CDR1 is SQVTM and CDR2 ANQGSEA.

This clone was found a few times. The chain employs TRBV5-1 and TRBJ2-2, with 9 bases lining up with TRBD1. The V and J ends lost 4 bases and 4 bases, in that order; junction bases with no gene match: 8. The germline V gene has CDR1 SGHRS and CDR2 YFSETQ. The CDR3 runs 16 residues. CDR3 coding DNA: TGCGCCAGCAGCCCGCGGACAGGGGTTATCACCGGGGAGCTGTTTTTT. Amino acids: CASSPRTGVITGELFF.

V is TRBV27 and J is TRBJ1-2; 8 nucleotides agree with TRBD1. Germline loops: CDR1 MNHEY, CDR2 SMNVEV (reference sequence). The CDR3 loop spans 15 amino acids. After removal of 0 bases from V and 8 bases from J, the junction contained 8 bases not matched to a gene. This CDR3 reads CASSLSRTGMKGYTF. DNA for the CDR3: TGTGCCAGCAGTTTATCGCGGACAGGGATGAAGGGCTACACCTTC.

Only one count was recorded for this clone. The chain joins TRBV25-1 to TRBJ2-3, with 13 bases aligning to TRBD2. J was trimmed by 6 bases and V by 3 bases; bases with no gene match: 12. The CDR3 consists of 18 residues. Germline CDR1 MGHDK, CDR2 SYGVNS. The CDR3 loop reads CASSEGTSGDPAGDTQYF. The CDR3 nucleotides read TGTGCCAGCAGTGAGGGGACTAGCGGGGACCCCGCTGGGGATACGCAGTATTTT.

The rearrangement uses TRBV13 and TRBJ1-5; D gene unclear. The CDR3 contains 15 residues. Germline loops: CDR1 PRHDT, CDR2 FYEKMQ (reference sequence). V was trimmed by 5 bases and J by 5 bases, leaving 16 bases between them. The CDR3 sequence is CASSQTAGWDQPQHF. DNA for the CDR3: TGTGCCAGCAGCCAAACGGCCGGTTGGGATCAGCCCCAGCATTTT.

The table lists this clone with a count of one. The CDR3 here is CASSSPGAYEQYF. In nucleotides, the CDR3 is TGTGCCAGCAGTTCACCAGGGGCCTACGAGCAGTACTTC. The chain joins TRBV27 to TRBJ2-7; a weak D match, TRBD1 (6 bases). V was clipped by 4 bases and J by 2 bases, with 9 bases between them. Germline assignment: CDR1 MNHEY and CDR2 SMNVEV (reference sequence). The length of the CDR3 is 13 residues.

This clone has only a few counts. The gene calls are TRBV5-1 and TRBJ2-3, with D unresolved. The germline V and J ends were trimmed by 2 bases and 2 bases, with 9 bases remaining between them. Germline loops: CDR1 SGHRS, CDR2 YFSETQ. The CDR3 sequence is 14 residues long. As DNA, the CDR3 is TGCGCCAGCAGCTTAGAGACCACCACAGATACGCAGTATTTT. It codes for CASSLETTTDTQYF.

This clone turned up a few times. The chain employs TRBV27 and TRBJ2-2; TRBD2 aligns across 8 bases. The germline gives CDR1 MNHEY, CDR2 SMNVEV (reference sequence). V lost 5 bases, J lost 6 bases, and 8 bases stayed unmatched. CDR3 length: 15 amino acids. The CDR3 loop reads CASSPWTSLAGELFF. Here the CDR3 DNA reads TGTGCCAGCAGTCCGTGGACTAGCTTGGCCGGGGAGCTGTTTTTT.

This clone was picked up a small number of times. V is TRBV9 and J is TRBJ2-3, with D possibly called TRBD1 or TRBD2 (5 bases each). This CDR3 spans 16 amino acids. Germline-derived CDR1 and CDR2 are SGDLS and YYNGEE. The V end was cut by 4 bases, the J end by 1 base, with 16 bases between. The CDR3 nucleotides read TGTGCCAGCAGCCCCCGTGGGGGTGGAGGCACAGATACGCAGTATTTT. It is translated as CASSPRGGGGTDTQYF. The full variable domain, completed using reference TRBV9 and TRBJ2-3, is DSGVTQTPKHLITATGQRVTLRCSPRSGDLSVYWYQQSLDQGLQFLIQYYNGEERAKGNILERFSAQQFPDLHSELNLSSLELGDSALYFCASSPRGGGGTDTQYFGPGTRLTVL.